This TCR beta chain was obtained from a study of cytomegalovirus exposure and HLA in healthy donors. About the study: HLA-typed donors were the source of 83 million or so unique TCRs held in an early data release.

Germline CDR1 reads SEHNR; CDR2 reads FQNEAQ (reference sequence). The CDR3 sequence is 12 residues long. This clone was observed once. Its antigen is currently unknown. Mismatch with germline at one junction end may stem from a read error. The primer mix had 60 Vbeta and 13 Jbeta primers. Only in-frame clones appear in the TCRdb table, and some are missing; sequencing was by immunoSEQ multiplex PCR. The data hold fewer than 200,000 clones, with 79% observed a single time. Study observations and caveats: Further analysis, carried out later, found HLA-associated TCR beta chains more clonally expanded than equally common other chains. It was only CMV serostatus that was available as immune exposure information.

V is TRBV7-9 and J is TRBJ2-7; D is undetermined. This TCR was recovered from a woman in her 40s in good health and CMV-seronegative. The sample was PBMCs. For the CDR3, the DNA is TGTTCCAGCAGCAGAGTCTCCTACGAGCAGTACTTC. Its protein is CSSSRVSYEQYF.